These T cell receptor beta chains were read from a single sample in a study of breast tumors, draining lymph nodes, adjacent tissues. TCRdb fed the multiplex PCR reads into MiXCR, producing one record per CDR3 protein. The table records fewer than 200,000 distinct CDR3 sequences, 25% to 40% of them present only once. Specimen: axillary lymph node tissue. These TCRs come from a female donor with breast cancer. Some clones in this sample may be carry-over from other donors' samples. Each CDR3 is given without its conserved first and last residue.

J gene	V gene	CDR3 protein
TRBJ2-2	TRBV3-1	ASSQEAAAANTGELF
TRBJ2-5	TRBV18	ASSPPRGQETQY
TRBJ2-1	TRBV29-1	SVADSPTGNEQF
TRBJ1-3	TRBV20-1	SAWDGGGNTIY
TRBJ2-7	TRBV20-1	SAGILGQLYEQY
TRBJ2-1	TRBV5-6	ASSIKQGGEQFNEQF
TRBJ1-5	TRBV6-6	ASTHREPNQPQH
TRBJ1-2	TRBV7-9	ASSAETGSEGYT
TRBJ2-7	TRBV5-6	ASSVGHTLGEQY
TRBJ2-6	TRBV19	ASSIAEGHSGANVLT
TRBJ1-2	TRBV12-3/TRBV12-4	ASSVMTGNYGYT